The 17 T cell receptor beta chains given below trace back to one sample, sequenced in a study of vaccination effects on CD4 cells after COVID-19. Sequencing followed a ViraFEST assay step that expanded antigen-specific CD4+ T cells with viral peptide pools. Isolation of CD4+ T cells took place after more than 9 days of culture. The healthy vaccine recipients, who had no prior SARS-CoV-2 infection, showed negative nucleocapsid antibodies. Sequencing was performed with immunoSEQ multiplex PCR; in TCRdb, only in-frame clones are kept and a portion is missing. The sample lists tens of thousands of clones; approximately 70% were seen once. Antigens of these TCRs are unknown. The input for sequencing was CD4+ T cells from PBMCs cultured with HCoV-OC43 spike peptides, taken before COVID-19 vaccination. As to subset: HCoV-OC43 spike overlapping peptide pool stimulation. Receptor source: a human donor who received a COVID-19 vaccine.

The sample holds a few counts of this clone. The CDR3 DNA is TGTGCCAGTAGTATACTAAGCTATAGCAATCAGCCCCAGCATTTT. Its translation is CASSILSYSNQPQHF. The chain has TRBV19 and TRBJ1-5, with no clear D. The V gene lost 2 bases and the J gene lost 0 bases, with 8 bases spanning the gap. The CDR3 is 15 residues long. The germline CDR1 and CDR2 sequences are LNHDA and SQIVND (reference sequence).

This chain joins TRBV18 and TRBJ2-1; maybe TRBD2 (5 bases). CDR3 length: 16 amino acids. In germline, CDR1 is KGHSH, CDR2 LQKENI. The ends were cut back, 0 bases at V and 1 base at J, with 10 bases in the middle. The CDR3 reads CASSPPAGKSYNEQFF. The CDR3, as DNA: TGTGCCAGCTCACCACCGGCCGGGAAGTCCTACAATGAGCAGTTCTTC.

The chain is built from TRBV2 and TRBJ2-3; TRBD1 matches at 9 bases. Germline V gene sequence: CDR1 SNHLY, CDR2 FYNNEI. Trimming cost V 5 bases and J 1 base; bases outside gene matches: 4. CDR3 length: 15 residues. The CDR3 reads CASSHRDRGTDTQYF. CDR3 nucleotide sequence: TGTGCCAGCAGTCACCGGGACAGGGGCACAGATACGCAGTATTTT.

Turning to this clone: The germline gene is not matched at one end of the junction; a read error may be the cause. The rearrangement joins TRBV25-1 to TRBJ1-4; TRBD1 is a possible D gene (6 bases). The germline gives CDR1 MGHDK, CDR2 SYGVNS. The length of the CDR3 is 15 residues. CDR3 sequence reads: CASSEYRTAKEKLFF. For the CDR3, the DNA is TGTGCCAGCAGTGAATATAGGACAGCTAAGGAAAAACTGTTTTTT. Full variable domain (rest looked up from reference TRBV25-1 and TRBJ1-4): EADIYQTPRYLVIGTGKKITLECSQTMGHDKMYWYQQDPGMELHLIHYSYGVNSTEKGDLSSESTVSRIRTEHFPLTLESARPSHTSQYLCASSEYRTAKEKLFFGSGTQLSVL.

The chain carries TRBV24-1 and TRBJ1-5; 12 nucleotides line up with TRBD1. Germline V gives CDR1 KGHDR, CDR2 SFDVKD. With 7 bases clipped from V and 2 bases from J, the junction kept 14 bases outside the gene matches. The CDR3 sequence is 19 residues long. The CDR3 DNA sequence: TGTGCCACCAGAGGGACAGGGGGCAGAGTTGAAGTGGGCAATCAGCCCCAGCATTTT. It translates to CATRGTGGRVEVGNQPQHF.

V is TRBV6-5 and J is TRBJ1-1, with D unclear. Deletions cut 6 bases from V and 3 bases from J, with 14 bases between. The germline gives CDR1 MNHEY, CDR2 SVGAGI. This CDR3 has 14 amino acids. The CDR3, as DNA: TGTGCCAGCAGCTACCGAGGGCGGGACACTGAAGCTTTCTTT. Amino acids: CASSYRGRDTEAFF.

The genes are TRBV10-3 and TRBJ1-6, with 7 nucleotides matching TRBD1. CDR3 length: 16 residues. Germline V gives CDR1 ENHRY, CDR2 SYGVKD. Trimming removed 5 bases from V and 7 bases from J; junction bases left unmatched: 11. CDR3 DNA: TGTGCCATCAGTTCCGGGACAGTCAGTAGGAATTCACCCCTCCACTTT. Its protein product is CAISSGTVSRNSPLHF.

This clone has more than one count but fewer than ten. The DNA of the CDR3 is TGTGCCAGCAGCCGACAGGCCACCGGGGAGCTGTTTTTT. Residues: CASSRQATGELFF. The rearrangement joins TRBV7-7 to TRBJ2-2; D perhaps matches TRBD1 (6 bases). V was shortened by 5 bases and J by 4 bases, with 8 bases between the two germline ends. The CDR3 runs to 13 residues. Germline lookup yields CDR1 SSHAT and CDR2 FNYEAQ (reference sequence).

The chain combines TRBV30 with TRBJ1-4; D possibly corresponds to TRBD1 (6 bases). The V gene's germline CDR1 is GTSNPN and CDR2 SVGIG (reference sequence). With 2 bases removed from V and 2 bases from J, the gap between germline ends came to 6 bases. The CDR3 contains 13 residues. The CDR3 here is CAWSQGTNEKLFF. CDR3 DNA sequence: TGTGCCTGGAGTCAGGGGACTAATGAAAAACTGTTTTTT. The full variable domain, completed using reference TRBV30 and TRBJ1-4, is SQTIHQWPATLVQPVGSPLSLECTVEGTSNPNLYWYRQAAGRGLQLLFYSVGIGQISSEVPQNLSASRPQDRQFILSSKKLLLSDSGFYLCAWSQGTNEKLFFGSGTQLSVL.

The chain is built from TRBV5-3 and TRBJ1-1, with 8 bases fitting TRBD1. TRBV5-3 is an ORF for which the function is uncertain. Trimming cost V 4 bases and J 2 bases; bases outside gene matches: 7. This CDR3 comprises 15 residues. CDR3 coding DNA: TGTGCCAGAAGCAAACGAGGACAGGGAAACACTGAAGCTTTCTTT. This translates into CARSKRGQGNTEAFF.

The chain joins TRBV11-3 to TRBJ2-7; D unclear. The germline CDR1 and CDR2 sequences are SGHNT and YENEEA. This CDR3 spans 13 amino acids. V gave up 5 bases and J gave up 4 bases, with 12 bases separating them. CDR3 residues: CASSAKSRYEQYV. In DNA, the CDR3 is TGTGCCAGCAGCGCTAAGTCCAGGTACGAGCAGTACGTC.

The chain is built from TRBV19 and TRBJ2-6; possibly TRBD1 or TRBD2 for D (5 bases each). The CDR3 loop spans 16 amino acids. V dropped 7 bases and J dropped 0 bases, with 13 bases sitting between them. The germline gives CDR1 LNHDA, CDR2 SQIVND (reference sequence). In nucleotides, the CDR3 is TGTGCCAGTACAATAGACAGCGGCTCTGGGGCCAACGTCCTGACTTTC. The encoded protein is CASTIDSGSGANVLTF. The variable domain in full, completed from reference TRBV19 and TRBJ2-6, reads DGGITQSPKYLFRKEGQNVTLSCEQNLNHDAMYWYRQDPGQGLRLIYYSQIVNDFQKGDIAEGYSVSREKKESFPLTVTSAQKNPTAFYLCASTIDSGSGANVLTFGAGSRLTVL.

This clone was detected only a few times. The chain is built from TRBV5-8 and TRBJ1-1; D not resolved. Looked up from germline, CDR1 is SGHTS and CDR2 is YDEGEE. Trimming took off 1 base at V and 8 bases at J, with 6 bases between the two ends. The length of the CDR3 is 11 residues. Here the CDR3 DNA reads TGTGCCAGCAGCTTGTGGGGAGAAGCTTTCTTT. This sequence encodes CASSLWGEAFF.

The genes are TRBV5-1 and TRBJ1-2; D call uncertain. Germline V gene data show CDR1 as SGHRS and CDR2 as YFSETQ. Trimming cost V 4 bases and J 2 bases, with 15 bases left between them. The CDR3 is 15 amino acids. The CDR3 protein is CASSPSGFSNYGYTF. CDR3 DNA sequence: TGCGCCAGCAGCCCCTCCGGATTTAGCAACTATGGCTACACCTTC.

The chain has TRBV2 and TRBJ1-2, with 7 bases that match TRBD1. CDR1 is SNHLY, CDR2 FYNNEI, per germline. The CDR3 loop spans 13 amino acids. V gave up 4 bases and J gave up 8 bases; unmatched junction bases: 7. CDR3 bases: TGTGCCAGCAGTGGGGACAGTTCGAAAGGCTACACCTTC. This sequence encodes CASSGDSSKGYTF.

This clone appeared a single time. The J gene is TRBJ2-2, the V gene TRBV12-5; the D gene is possibly TRBD2 (7 bases). V was cut by 0 bases and J by 0 bases, with 14 bases left in between. Per germline, CDR1 LGHNT and CDR2 FRNRAP. The CDR3 runs 18 residues. CDR3 residues: CASGLVPRGRANTGELFF. The CDR3 nucleotides are TGTGCTAGTGGTTTGGTACCAAGGGGGAGGGCGAACACCGGGGAGCTGTTTTTT. The complete variable domain, with remaining parts taken from reference TRBV12-5 and TRBJ2-2, reads DARVTQTPRHKVTEMGQEVTMRCQPILGHNTVFWYRQTMMQGLELLAYFRNRAPLDDSGMPKDRFSAEMPDATLATLKIQPSEPRDSAVYFCASGLVPRGRANTGELFFGEGSRLTVL.

The chain is built from TRBV14 and TRBJ2-3; TRBD1 might be the D (5 bases). V lost 6 bases and J 4 bases, leaving 17 bases between the germline ends. The CDR3 totals 15 residues. CDR1 is SGHDN and CDR2 is FVKESK in the germline V gene. In nucleotides, the CDR3 is TGTGCCAGCAGTTTCAGACAGTGGCGCGCAGATACGCAGTATTTT. Translated: CASSFRQWRADTQYF.